This passage covers 10 T cell receptor beta chains from one sample sequenced in a study of blood T cell repertoires in COVID-19. Repertoires were generated with immunoSEQ multiplex PCR, while TCRdb's copy carries only in-frame clones and drops some. There are about 120,000 clones in the sample; 90% occur only once, and 3.8% lies in the top ten. The specimen sequenced was peripheral blood. The receptors shown here come from an older woman with COVID-19, enrolled during active disease.

The genes are TRBV28 and TRBJ1-4; D ambiguous. This CDR3 spans 14 amino acids. V was trimmed by 6 bases and J by 8 bases, leaving 16 bases between them. Per the germline V gene, CDR1 is MDHEN and CDR2 is SYDVKM. CDR3 coding DNA: TGTGCCAGCAGATCCAACAGTGCTCGGGAAAAACTGTTTTTT. Translated: CASRSNSAREKLFF.

The V and J genes are TRBV2 and TRBJ2-2; 9 positions agree with TRBD2. V shed 4 bases, J shed 3 bases, and the junction held 9 bases outside the gene matches. CDR1 and CDR2 (germline): SNHLY, FYNNEI. CDR3 size: 17 residues. CDR3 protein: CASSVDAGGPYTGELFF. The CDR3 DNA follows: TGTGCCAGCAGTGTGGACGCGGGGGGGCCTTACACCGGGGAGCTGTTTTTT.

J is TRBJ2-7 and V is TRBV11-2, with D perhaps TRBD1 (5 bases). The CDR3 contains 13 residues. V dropped 5 bases and J dropped 6 bases, with 14 bases sitting between them. Germline lookup yields CDR1 SGHAT and CDR2 FQNNGV. CDR3 in amino acids: CASSPGHPSEQYF. The CDR3 DNA follows: TGTGCCAGCAGCCCAGGACATCCCAGCGAGCAGTACTTC.

This chain links TRBV3-1 (or the pseudogene TRBV3-2) with TRBJ1-1; D is undetermined. The CDR3 has 13 amino acids. CDR1 and CDR2 (germline): LGHDT, YNNKEL (reference sequence). V lost 4 bases, J lost 4 bases, and 10 bases lay in between. The CDR3 here is CASSLLVGTEAFF. DNA of the CDR3: TGTGCCAGCAGCCTCCTAGTAGGCACTGAAGCTTTCTTT.

The chain combines TRBV5-1 with TRBJ2-3; the D gene is possibly TRBD2 (5 bases). Germline loops: CDR1 SGHRS, CDR2 YFSETQ. Between the trimmed V and J ends, which lost 4 bases and 4 bases, there was a span of 16 bases. This CDR3 region has 15 residues. The CDR3 DNA is TGCGCCAGCAGCCTCCGGCACCGGGATGCAGATACGCAGTATTTT. Translation: CASSLRHRDADTQYF.

The chain recombines TRBV7-2 with TRBJ2-2, with 7 bases identical to TRBD2. Germline V gene sequence: CDR1 SGHTA, CDR2 FQGNSA. Unmatched junction bases numbered 6, after V lost 7 bases and J lost 4 bases. There are 14 residues in the CDR3. The DNA for the CDR3 is TGTGCCAGCAAACTAGCGTTTGGCACCGGGGAGCTGTTTTTT. Protein: CASKLAFGTGELFF.

This chain links TRBV5-1 with TRBJ2-1; 7 nucleotides line up with TRBD1. The germline CDR1 and CDR2 sequences are SGHRS and YFSETQ. With 2 bases clipped from V and 4 bases from J, the junction kept 3 bases outside the gene matches. CDR3 length equals 14 residues. The CDR3, as DNA: TGCGCCAGCAGCTTTGGGACAGCGTACAATGAGCAGTTCTTC. Amino acid sequence: CASSFGTAYNEQFF. The whole variable domain, filled in from reference TRBV5-1 and TRBJ2-1, reads KAGVTQTPRYLIKTRGQQVTLSCSPISGHRSVSWYQQTPGQGLQFLFEYFSETQRNKGNFPGRFSGRQFSNSRSEMNVSTLELGDSALYLCASSFGTAYNEQFFGPGTRLTVL.

This sequence joins TRBV6-6 and TRBJ1-2, with D unclear. The CDR3 has 17 residues. Germline CDR1 reads MNHNY; CDR2 reads SVGAGI (reference sequence). V was shortened by 5 bases and J by 3 bases, with 22 bases between the two germline ends. CDR3 nucleotides: TGTGCCAGCAGTCCGACTCTACGTAGAACGACTTACTATGGCTACACCTTC. Residues: CASSPTLRRTTYYGYTF.

This chain connects TRBV19 to TRBJ1-6; a weak D match, TRBD1 (6 bases). The CDR3 runs 15 residues. Germline CDR1 LNHDA, CDR2 SQIVND (reference sequence). V lost 7 bases and J lost 8, with 18 bases in between. CDR3 in DNA: TGTGCCAGTACCTCACCGGGACATATTGATTCACCCCTCCACTTT. This sequence encodes CASTSPGHIDSPLHF.

The DNA of the CDR3 is TGTGCCAGCAGAACAGGGGTCAATGAGCAGTTCTTC. Protein product: CASRTGVNEQFF. The chain recombines TRBV27 with TRBJ2-1; TRBD1 matches 7 bases. The CDR3 is 12 amino acids. Germline CDR1 and CDR2: MNHEY and SMNVEV (reference sequence). V lost 6 bases and J lost 6; bases outside the gene matches: 2.